This T cell receptor beta chain was observed in a study of blood T cell repertoires in COVID-19 (TCRdb year 2020). Regarding the study in general: Samples from collaborators originated in the United States, Italy and Spain and spanned both the acute and convalescent phases of COVID-19. The material from the prospective study consisted of cDNA or gDNA derived from T cells, B-cell-depleted T cells, or PBMCs. Subjects who had been exposed to COVID-19, were actively infected with it, or had recovered from it provided the deeply sampled blood TCRbeta repertoires that made up the dataset. The repertoires were released in a freely available public database meant as a resource for research on the immune response to SARS-CoV-2. The samples were drawn from two sources: the first 160 participants of the ongoing ImmuneRACE study, and approximately 1,300 subjects contributed by 6 global collaborators. The sample metadata nearly always contained a de-identified subject ID, COVID-19 status, age in years and sex. HLA class I and class II types, where available, came from metadata supplied by the sample provider rather than from assay-based typing. What the research found in general, with its limitations: The amount of clinical and demographic metadata varied by source and participant and was provided uncurated.

TCRbeta CDR3 regions were amplified from genomic DNA by means of the immunoSEQ Assay, a bias-controlled multiplex PCR. The published analysis was carried out like this. The number of nucleated cells in each sample was estimated from the amplification of reference gene primers within the assay. Sequence reads were collapsed and filtered to measure the absolute abundance of every unique TCRbeta CDR3 rearrangement. For each sample, productive Simpson clonality was calculated by taking the square root of Simpson's diversity index across productive rearrangements. TCRdb obtained this table from immuneACCESS and retained in-frame rearrangements with V and J assigned. These tables miss some clones; where compared with another copy, unresolved V genes account for less than half of the shortfall, and the remainder is unexplained. V, J and clone size are those of that table, while D and trimming were read from the DNA. In all, the sample holds 150,000 to 170,000 clones, and around 84% of those were seen once. About 7.2% of the sample rests with the top ten.

Participants in the prospective study were aged about 18 to 89 years, lived in 24 United States geographic areas, and enrolled through a virtual design. Cohort assignment in the prospective study relied on participant-reported clinical history from a screening survey and a study questionnaire. ImmuneRACE Cohort 3 recovered participants were defined by two consecutive negative NP/OP PCR tests, healthcare professional clearance, or symptom resolution. Mobile phlebotomists in the prospective study collected whole blood, serum and a nasopharyngeal or oropharyngeal swab from every participant. Participants in the prospective study had the option to provide additional blood draws and questionnaires over a roughly two-month period. Before DNA extraction, prospective study blood samples were shipped either frozen or at room temperature. V is reduced by 10 bases and J by 8 bases, leaving a spacing of 20 bases between them. Looking up the germline V gene yields CDR1 MNHEY and CDR2 SVGAGI. The CDR3 has 13 amino acids, counting the end cysteine and phenylalanine. Here the CDR3 DNA is all that survives: 39 bases in frame from base 1.

A remark on this clone: The specificity of this receptor is unknown. It has no much larger one-base neighbor in the sample; base qualities were not kept.

The sample was PBMCs or T cells enriched from blood (not recorded which). The rearranged segments are TRBV6-5 and TRBJ1-2, with TRBD1 as a weak D call on 6 bases. This TCR was recovered from a man in his fifties who had recovered from COVID-19. The sequenced DNA is TGTGCCACCTCCAGTACTACAGGGTCCGGCTACACCTTC. Translated, this gives CATSSTTGSGYTF.